One T cell receptor beta chain is described in this entry. Its target is not known. Method: immunoSEQ multiplex PCR; TCRdb's copy keeps in-frame clones and lacks some. The sample has 100,000 or so clones; 80% to 95% are singletons. This sample was included in a study of OX40 agonist ivuxolimab in advanced cancers. The overall study: Ivuxolimab is an agonistic anti-OX40 (CD134) antibody, and patients were treated with it.

Study conclusions and caveats: More expanded clones were seen, on average, in CD8+ T cells than in CD4+. Within 6 weeks, CD4+ and CD8+ blood T cells expanded clonally at 0.1 to 3.0 mg/kg.

Patients were ineligible given autoimmune disease history or systemic immunosuppression. The CDR3 length is 17 residues. V gave up 5 bases and J gave up 6 bases; unmatched junction bases: 13. Looked up from germline, CDR1 is SGHTA and CDR2 is FQGTGA. Source: CD4+ or CD8+ T cells sorted from blood, taken in a trial of the OX40 agonist ivuxolimab. The chain is built from TRBV7-3 and TRBJ1-4; 9 bases align to TRBD1. The source is an adult with an advanced solid tumor such as melanoma, head and neck, liver or kidney cancer. The CDR3 reads CASSVHRDRDGDEKLFF. CDR3 DNA: TGTGCCAGCAGCGTTCACCGGGACAGGGACGGGGATGAAAAACTGTTTTTT.